These T cell receptor beta chains were read from a single sample in a study of OX40 agonist ivuxolimab in advanced cancers. Profiling relied on immunoSEQ multiplex PCR, and the TCRdb table lists in-frame clones only, not all of them. The sample has 60,000 or so clones; approximately 83% are singletons. Sequencing was performed on CD4+ or CD8+ T cells sorted from blood, taken in a trial of the OX40 agonist ivuxolimab. These receptors came from an adult with an advanced solid tumor such as melanoma, head and neck, liver or kidney cancer. Both conserved end residues are part of each CDR3. A D gene is named only where the DNA matches it firmly. Size is stated for part of the rows, as once, few or many counts, or as a class when the clone is expanded.

d_gene	abundance	j_gene	v_gene	CDR3nt	CDR3aa
.	.	TRBJ2-2	TRBV7-3	TGTGCCAGCAGCCCGCTGGGCGGGGCCCCCGGGGAGCTGTTTTTT	CASSPLGGAPGELFF
.	few	TRBJ2-2	TRBV25-1	TGTGCCAGCAGTGATTCCCCAGGCGACACCGGGGAGCTGTTTTTT	CASSDSPGDTGELFF
TRBD1	.	TRBJ1-2	TRBV19	TGTGCCAGTAGTCCTGCGACAGGGTACATCTATGGCTACACCTTC	CASSPATGYIYGYTF
.	few	TRBJ1-6	TRBV15	TGTGCCACCAGCAGACATACCGGAAGTAATTCACCCCTCCACTTT	CATSRHTGSNSPLHF
.	.	TRBJ1-1	TRBV19	TGTGCCAGTAGTGGGAAAACAGGCACTGAAGCTTTCTTT	CASSGKTGTEAFF
TRBD1	once	TRBJ1-1	TRBV5-1	TGCGCCAGCAGCTTGGCCCACATAGGGTCGGACAGGGCCGAGAACACTGAAGCTTTCTTT	CASSLAHIGSDRAENTEAFF
.	.	TRBJ2-5	TRBV7-2	TGTGCCAGCAGCTTAACGGTGCGAGGAGAGACCCAGTACTTC	CASSLTVRGETQYF
.	.	TRBJ1-6	TRBV15	TGTGCCACCCTGGGCGAGGGAGATTCACCCCTCCACTTT	CATLGEGDSPLHF
TRBD1	.	TRBJ2-7	TRBV7-9	TGTGCCAGCAGCTCACCCGATGAACAGGGGGGCTACGAGCAGTACTTC	CASSSPDEQGGYEQYF
.	once	TRBJ1-1	TRBV7-9	TGTGCCAGCGAGAGGGAACGGGACACTGAAGCTTTCTTT	CASERERDTEAFF
.	medium-sized	TRBJ2-4	TRBV6-5	TGTGCCAGCAGTCTGGAGGGAGACATTCAGTACTTC	CASSLEGDIQYF
.	.	TRBJ2-5	TRBV7-9	TGTGCCAGCAGCTTAATGAGGGATCTGCAAGAGACCCAGTACTTC	CASSLMRDLQETQYF
.	.	TRBJ2-1	TRBV18	TGTGCCAGCTCATCAACACCCTCCGTGGGGATGATCAATGAGCAGTTCTTC	CASSSTPSVGMINEQFF
TRBD1	.	TRBJ2-7	TRBV4-3	TGCGCCAGCAGCCTCGGACAGGGCGCGCACGAGCAGTACTTC	CASSLGQGAHEQYF
.	.	TRBJ2-7	TRBV5-1	TGCGCCAGCAGCGTGGCATACGAGCAGTACTTC	CASSVAYEQYF
TRBD1	.	TRBJ1-4	TRBV2	TGTGCAGCCAGGGGGCAGACTAATGAAAAACTGTTTTTT	CAARGQTNEKLFF
.	.	TRBJ1-2	TRBV18	TGTGCCAGCTCTCCAGCGGGGGCTAACTATGGCTACACCTTC	CASSPAGANYGYTF
.	.	TRBJ1-1	TRBV4-2	TGTGCCAGCAGCCAAGAGAATGGGCGGATGAACACTGAAGCTTTCTTT	CASSQENGRMNTEAFF
TRBD1	.	TRBJ2-7	TRBV11-2	TGTGCCAGCAGCTCAATGGGACAGGGGCTGATGAGGGAGCAGTACTTC	CASSSMGQGLMREQYF
TRBD1	.	TRBJ2-7	TRBV5-1	TGCGCCAGCAGCTGGGACAGGATATCCCCCTACGAGCAGTACTTC	CASSWDRISPYEQYF
.	.	TRBJ2-1	TRBV6-5	TGTGCCAGCACCCGGTTGAGGGAAGGTGAGCAGTTCTTC	CASTRLREGEQFF
.	.	TRBJ1-1	TRBV10-3	TGTGCCATCAGTGAGGGTCCTGAAGCTTTCTTT	CAISEGPEAFF
TRBD1	.	TRBJ1-5	TRBV5-6	TGTGCCAGCAGCTTGGTTGGGGGGACAGGGGGTCAGCCCCAGCATTTT	CASSLVGGTGGQPQHF
TRBD1	.	TRBJ1-4	TRBV28	TGTGCCAGCAACGACAGGGGTGAAAAACTGTTTTTT	CASNDRGEKLFF
.	.	TRBJ2-3	TRBV19	TGTGCCAGTATAGCGGAGCCAGCAGATACGCAGTATTTT	CASIAEPADTQYF